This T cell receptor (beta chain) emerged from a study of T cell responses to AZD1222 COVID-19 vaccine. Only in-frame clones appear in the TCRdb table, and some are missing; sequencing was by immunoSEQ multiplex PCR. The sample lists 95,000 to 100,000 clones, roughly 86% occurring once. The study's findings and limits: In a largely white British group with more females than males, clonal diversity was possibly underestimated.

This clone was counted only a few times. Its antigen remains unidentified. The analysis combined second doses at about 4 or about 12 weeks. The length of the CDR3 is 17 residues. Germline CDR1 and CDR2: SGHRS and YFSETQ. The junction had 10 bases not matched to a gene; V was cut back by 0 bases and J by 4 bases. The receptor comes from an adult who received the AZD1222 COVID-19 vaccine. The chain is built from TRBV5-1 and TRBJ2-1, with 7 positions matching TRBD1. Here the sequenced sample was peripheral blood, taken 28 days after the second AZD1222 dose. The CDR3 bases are TGCGCCAGCAGCTTGGGTTTACGGGACAGCGGATACAATGAGCAGTTCTTC. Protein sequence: CASSLGLRDSGYNEQFF.